This T cell receptor beta chain is from a study of human T cells and chemical hapten exposure. Looking at the study overall: Small differences in pooled library volume mainly drove the variation in TCR yields per sample.

V lost 1 base, J lost 5 bases, and 17 bases lay in between. This CDR3 is 17 amino acids long. Germline CDR1 is SNHLY and CDR2 is FYNNEI. Individual cDNA molecules each carried unique molecular identifiers attached by the library. In the original processing: Samples ranged from roughly 20,000 to 700,000 TCRs, with a median of 95,638. In TCRdb, the reads were re-called with MiXCR into one record per CDR3 protein. The V and J calls here are based on TCRdb, not the publication. The sample has around 120,000 distinct CDR3 sequences, around 9% seen once. Unfractionated whole blood yielded total RNA. Whole-study results and caveats: DPC sensitization did not alter TCRs above 1 in 1000 frequency.

As regards this clonotype: What it binds is not known.

Material for sequencing was whole blood. This TCR was recovered from a human donor in good health. Some clones in this sample may be carry-over from other donors' samples. The gene calls are TRBV2 and TRBJ2-2; possibly TRBD2 for D (7 bases). CDR3 coding DNA: TGTGCCAGCAGTGAAGGAAGAAGGGGGGGCGAAACCGGGGAGCTGTTTTTT. Translated: CASSEGRRGGETGELFF.